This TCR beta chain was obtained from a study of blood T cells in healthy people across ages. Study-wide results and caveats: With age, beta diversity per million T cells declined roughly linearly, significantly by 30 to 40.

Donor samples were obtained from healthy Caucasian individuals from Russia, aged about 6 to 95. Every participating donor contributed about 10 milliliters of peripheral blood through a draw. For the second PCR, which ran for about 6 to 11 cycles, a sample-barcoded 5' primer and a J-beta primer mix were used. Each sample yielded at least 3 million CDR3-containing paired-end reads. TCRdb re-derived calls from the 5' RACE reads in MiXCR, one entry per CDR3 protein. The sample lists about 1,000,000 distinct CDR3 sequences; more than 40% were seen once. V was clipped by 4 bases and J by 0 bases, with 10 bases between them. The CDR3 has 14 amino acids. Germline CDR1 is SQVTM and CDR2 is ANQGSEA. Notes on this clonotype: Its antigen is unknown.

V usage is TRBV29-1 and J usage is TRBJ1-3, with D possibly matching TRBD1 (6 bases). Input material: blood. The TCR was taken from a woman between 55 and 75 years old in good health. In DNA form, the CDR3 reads TGCAGCGTTGGTCAGGGGACCTCTGGAAACACCATATATTTT. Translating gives CSVGQGTSGNTIYF.